This T cell receptor beta chain originates from a study of OX40 agonist ivuxolimab in advanced cancers. Some clones are missing from TCRdb's copy, which holds only in-frame ones; the method was immunoSEQ multiplex PCR. The table lists about 52,000 clones, 80% to 90% of them singletons. CDR3 length equals 12 residues. The V end was cut by 3 bases, the J end by 7 bases, with 6 bases between. The germline V gene encodes CDR1 KGHSH and CDR2 LQKENI. Sequenced material: CD4+ or CD8+ T cells sorted from blood, taken in a trial of the OX40 agonist ivuxolimab. The V gene is TRBV18, the J gene TRBJ1-4; D is perhaps TRBD1 (5 bases). The TCR originated in an adult with an advanced solid tumor such as melanoma, head and neck, liver or kidney cancer. CDR3 amino acids: CASSPGGEKLFF. CDR3 nucleotide sequence: TGTGCCAGCTCACCGGGGGGTGAAAAACTGTTTTTT.